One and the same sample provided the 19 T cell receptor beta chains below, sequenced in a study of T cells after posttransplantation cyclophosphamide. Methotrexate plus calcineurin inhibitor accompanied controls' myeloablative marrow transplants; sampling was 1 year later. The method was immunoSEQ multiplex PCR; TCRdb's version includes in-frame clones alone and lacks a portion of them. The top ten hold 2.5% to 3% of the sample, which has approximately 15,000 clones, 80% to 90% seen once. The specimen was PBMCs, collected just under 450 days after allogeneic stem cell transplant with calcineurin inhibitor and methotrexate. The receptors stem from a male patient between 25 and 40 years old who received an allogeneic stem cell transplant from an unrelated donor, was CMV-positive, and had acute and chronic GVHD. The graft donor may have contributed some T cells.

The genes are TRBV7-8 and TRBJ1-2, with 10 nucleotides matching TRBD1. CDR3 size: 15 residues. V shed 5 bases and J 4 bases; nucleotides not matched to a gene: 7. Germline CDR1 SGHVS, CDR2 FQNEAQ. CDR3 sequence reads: CASSQGTGALYGYTF. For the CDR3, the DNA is TGTGCCAGCAGCCAGGGGACAGGGGCCCTCTATGGCTACACCTTC.

In nucleotides, the CDR3 is TGTGCCAGCGGAATAACAGGGGGGGAGACCCAGTACTTC. It yields the protein CASGITGGETQYF. This chain uses TRBV28 with TRBJ2-5; 8 nucleotides align to TRBD1. Germline assignment: CDR1 MDHEN and CDR2 SYDVKM. The CDR3 contains 13 residues. V trimming: 8 bases; J trimming: 5 bases; junction bases outside the gene matches: 7.

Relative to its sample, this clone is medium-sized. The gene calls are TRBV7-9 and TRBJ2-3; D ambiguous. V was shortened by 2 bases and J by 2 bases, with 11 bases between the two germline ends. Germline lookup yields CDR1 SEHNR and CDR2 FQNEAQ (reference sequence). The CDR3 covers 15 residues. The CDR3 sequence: CASSLQQTTTDTQYF. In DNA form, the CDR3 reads TGTGCCAGCAGCTTACAACAGACCACCACAGATACGCAGTATTTT.

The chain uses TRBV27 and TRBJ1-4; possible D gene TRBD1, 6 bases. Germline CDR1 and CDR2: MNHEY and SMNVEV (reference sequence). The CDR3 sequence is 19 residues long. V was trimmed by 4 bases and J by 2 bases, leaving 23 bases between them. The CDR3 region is CASSSQQAWLDRTNEKLFF. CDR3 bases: TGTGCCAGCAGTTCCCAACAAGCCTGGCTAGACAGGACTAATGAAAAACTGTTTTTT.

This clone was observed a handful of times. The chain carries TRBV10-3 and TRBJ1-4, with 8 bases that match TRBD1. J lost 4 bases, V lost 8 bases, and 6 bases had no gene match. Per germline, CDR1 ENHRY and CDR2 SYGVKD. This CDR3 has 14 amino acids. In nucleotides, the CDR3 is TGTGCCATCGGGCCGGGACAGGATAATGAAAAACTGTTTTTT. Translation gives CAIGPGQDNEKLFF.

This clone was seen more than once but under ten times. The CDR3 loop is CASSEAWAVNQPQHF. The CDR3 DNA reads TGTGCCAGCAGTGAAGCTTGGGCAGTCAATCAGCCCCAGCATTTT. The chain combines TRBV6-1 with TRBJ1-5; no clear D gene. The V gene's germline CDR1 is MNHNS and CDR2 SASEGT. This CDR3 is built from 15 residues. V lost 0 bases to trimming and J lost 3 bases, with 9 bases between them.

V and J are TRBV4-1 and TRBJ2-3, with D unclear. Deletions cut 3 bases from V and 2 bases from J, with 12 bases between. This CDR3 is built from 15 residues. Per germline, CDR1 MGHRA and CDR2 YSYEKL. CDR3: CASSQTESYTDTQYF. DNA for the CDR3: TGCGCCAGCAGCCAGACGGAGAGTTACACAGATACGCAGTATTTT.

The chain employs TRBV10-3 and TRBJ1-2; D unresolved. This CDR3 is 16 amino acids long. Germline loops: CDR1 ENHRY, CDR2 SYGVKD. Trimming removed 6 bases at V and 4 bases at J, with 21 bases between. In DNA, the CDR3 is TGTGCCATCAGCGAAGCCGCGGGAGGACTTTTCTATGGCTACACCTTC. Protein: CAISEAAGGLFYGYTF.

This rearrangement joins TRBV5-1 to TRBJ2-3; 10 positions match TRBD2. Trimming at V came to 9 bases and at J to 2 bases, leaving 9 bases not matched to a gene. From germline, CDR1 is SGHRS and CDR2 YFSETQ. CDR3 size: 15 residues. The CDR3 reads CATTLAGATTDTQYF. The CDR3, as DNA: TGCGCCACGACCCTAGCGGGAGCTACCACAGATACGCAGTATTTT.

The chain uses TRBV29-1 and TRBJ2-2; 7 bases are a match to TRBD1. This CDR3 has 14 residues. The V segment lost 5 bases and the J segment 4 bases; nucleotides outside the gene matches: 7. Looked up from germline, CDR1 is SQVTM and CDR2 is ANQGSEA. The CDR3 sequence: CSVRGLASTGELFF. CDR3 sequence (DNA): TGCAGCGTTAGGGGGCTAGCTAGCACCGGGGAGCTGTTTTTT.

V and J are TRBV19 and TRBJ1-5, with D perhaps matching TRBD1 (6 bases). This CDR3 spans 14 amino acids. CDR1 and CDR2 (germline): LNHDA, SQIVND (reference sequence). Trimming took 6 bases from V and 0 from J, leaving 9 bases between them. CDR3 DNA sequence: TGTGCCAGTAGCGGGACAACTAGCAATCAGCCCCAGCATTTT. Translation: CASSGTTSNQPQHF.

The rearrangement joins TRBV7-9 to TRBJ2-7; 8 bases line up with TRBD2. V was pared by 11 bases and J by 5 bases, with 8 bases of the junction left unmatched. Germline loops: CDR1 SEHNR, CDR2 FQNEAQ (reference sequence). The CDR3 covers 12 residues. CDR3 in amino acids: CASKPGGNEQYF. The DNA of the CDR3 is TGTGCCTCAAAGCCGGGGGGGAACGAGCAGTACTTC.

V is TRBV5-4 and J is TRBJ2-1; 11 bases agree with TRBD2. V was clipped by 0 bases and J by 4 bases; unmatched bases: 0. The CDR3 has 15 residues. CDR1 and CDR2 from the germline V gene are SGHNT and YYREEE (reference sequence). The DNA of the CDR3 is TGTGCCAGCAGCTTGGGACTAGCGGGATACAATGAGCAGTTCTTC. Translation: CASSLGLAGYNEQFF.

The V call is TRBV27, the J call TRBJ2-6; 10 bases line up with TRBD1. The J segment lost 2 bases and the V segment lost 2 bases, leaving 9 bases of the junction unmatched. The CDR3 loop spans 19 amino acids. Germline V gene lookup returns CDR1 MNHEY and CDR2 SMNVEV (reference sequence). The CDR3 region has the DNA TGTGCCAGCAGTTTACTTTTGGGACAGGGGACTCCTGGGGCCAACGTCCTGACTTTC. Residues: CASSLLLGQGTPGANVLTF.

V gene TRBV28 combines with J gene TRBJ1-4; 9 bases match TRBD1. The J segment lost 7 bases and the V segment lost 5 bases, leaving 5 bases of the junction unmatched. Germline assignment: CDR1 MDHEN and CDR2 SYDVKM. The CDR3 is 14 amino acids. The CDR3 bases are TGTGCCAGCAGTCCGGACAGGGGACGTGAAAAACTGTTTTTT. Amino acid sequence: CASSPDRGREKLFF.

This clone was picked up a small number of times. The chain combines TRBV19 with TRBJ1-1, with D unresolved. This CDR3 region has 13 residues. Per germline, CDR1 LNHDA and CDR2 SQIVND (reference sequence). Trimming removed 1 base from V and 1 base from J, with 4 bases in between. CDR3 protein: CASSIAENTEAFF. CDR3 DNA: TGTGCCAGTAGTATAGCAGAGAACACTGAAGCTTTCTTT. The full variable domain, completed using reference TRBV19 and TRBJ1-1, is DGGITQSPKYLFRKEGQNVTLSCEQNLNHDAMYWYRQDPGQGLRLIYYSQIVNDFQKGDIAEGYSVSREKKESFPLTVTSAQKNPTAFYLCASSIAENTEAFFGQGTRLTVV.

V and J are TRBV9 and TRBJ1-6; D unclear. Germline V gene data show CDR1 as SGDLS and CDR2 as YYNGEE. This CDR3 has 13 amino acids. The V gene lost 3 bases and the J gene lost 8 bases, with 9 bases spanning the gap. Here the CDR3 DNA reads TGTGCCAGCAGCGCCAAAAATCATTCACCCCTCCACTTT. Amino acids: CASSAKNHSPLHF. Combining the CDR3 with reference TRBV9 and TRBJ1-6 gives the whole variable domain DSGVTQTPKHLITATGQRVTLRCSPRSGDLSVYWYQQSLDQGLQFLIQYYNGEERAKGNILERFSAQQFPDLHSELNLSSLELGDSALYFCASSAKNHSPLHFGNGTRLTVT.

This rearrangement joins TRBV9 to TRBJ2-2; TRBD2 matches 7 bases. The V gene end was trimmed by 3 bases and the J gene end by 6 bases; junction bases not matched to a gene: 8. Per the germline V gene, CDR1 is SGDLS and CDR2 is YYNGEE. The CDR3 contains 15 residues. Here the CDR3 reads CASSDSGPRPGELFF. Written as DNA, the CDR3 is TGTGCCAGCAGCGATAGCGGGCCAAGGCCCGGGGAGCTGTTTTTT.

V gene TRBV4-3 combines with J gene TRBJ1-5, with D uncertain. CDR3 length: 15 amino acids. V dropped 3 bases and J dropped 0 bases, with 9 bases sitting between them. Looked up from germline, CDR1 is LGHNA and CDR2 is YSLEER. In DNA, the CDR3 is TGCGCCAGCAGCCACGCGCTCACTAGCAATCAGCCCCAGCATTTT. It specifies CASSHALTSNQPQHF.